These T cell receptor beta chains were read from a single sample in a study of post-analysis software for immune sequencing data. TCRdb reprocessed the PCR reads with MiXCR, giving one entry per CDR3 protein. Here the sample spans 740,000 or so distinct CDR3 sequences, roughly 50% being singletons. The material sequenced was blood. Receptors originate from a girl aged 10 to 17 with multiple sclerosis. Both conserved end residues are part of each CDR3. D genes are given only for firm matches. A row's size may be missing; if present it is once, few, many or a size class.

DNA: TGTGCCAGCAGTGAAGTTCATCATGTCCAAAACATTCAGTACTTC
CDR3: CASSEVHHVQNIQYF
V: TRBV2
J: TRBJ2-4
D: NA
size: NA

DNA: TGTGCCAGCAGCGCAGGGGGGTATGAGCAGTTCTTC
CDR3: CASSAGGYEQFF
V: TRBV7-3
J: TRBJ2-1
D: NA
size: many

DNA: TGTGCCAGCAGTCCAGGGAAGGGGCAGCCCCAGCATTTT
CDR3: CASSPGKGQPQHF
V: TRBV6-6
J: TRBJ1-5
D: NA
size: NA

DNA: TGCAGTGCTACCCCCACTATGGGCTACGAGCAGTACTTC
CDR3: CSATPTMGYEQYF
V: TRBV20-1
J: TRBJ2-7
D: NA
size: few

DNA: TGTGCCAGCAGTTACTACGGCGGGACAGGGTACGAGCAGTACTTC
CDR3: CASSYYGGTGYEQYF
V: TRBV6-5
J: TRBJ2-7
D: TRBD1
size: NA

DNA: TGTGCCAGCAGCCAAACCGGGACATATGGCTACACCTTC
CDR3: CASSQTGTYGYTF
V: TRBV3-1
J: TRBJ1-2
D: NA
size: once

DNA: TGCGCCAGCAGCTTTGGGAGGGCCTCAACCTATGGCTACACCTTC
CDR3: CASSFGRASTYGYTF
V: TRBV5-1
J: TRBJ1-2
D: NA
size: NA

DNA: TGTGCCAGCCCGGGAGCGGGCAGCGGGGAAGAGACCCAGTACTTC
CDR3: CASPGAGSGEETQYF
V: TRBV6-2/TRBV6-3
J: TRBJ2-5
D: TRBD2
size: NA

DNA: TGCAGCGTTGGACAGGACCAGCTTGTCGAGCAGTACTTC
CDR3: CSVGQDQLVEQYF
V: TRBV29-1
J: TRBJ2-7
D: NA
size: few

DNA: TGCAGCGGGATGACAGGGCCTTCCTACGAGCAGTACTTC
CDR3: CSGMTGPSYEQYF
V: TRBV29-1
J: TRBJ2-7
D: TRBD1
size: NA

DNA: TGTGCCAGCAGCTTAGACGGATACTCCTACGAGCAGTACTTC
CDR3: CASSLDGYSYEQYF
V: TRBV7-2
J: TRBJ2-7
D: NA
size: few

DNA: TGTGCCAGCAGCTTGCCCGGACTAGCGGATTCTTCCTCTGGGGCCAACGTCCTGACTTTC
CDR3: CASSLPGLADSSSGANVLTF
V: TRBV5-4
J: TRBJ2-6
D: TRBD2
size: NA

DNA: TGCGCCAGCAGCTTGTCCCTAGCGGACACAGATACGCAGTATTTT
CDR3: CASSLSLADTDTQYF
V: TRBV5-1
J: TRBJ2-3
D: TRBD2
size: NA

DNA: TGTGCCAGCAGCGGCCGGGGGGATTATACTGAAGCTTTCTTT
CDR3: CASSGRGDYTEAFF
V: TRBV7-2
J: TRBJ1-1
D: NA
size: NA

DNA: TGCAGCGTTGGGTTGCGGGGGGTTGAGCAGTTCTTC
CDR3: CSVGLRGVEQFF
V: TRBV29-1
J: TRBJ2-1
D: TRBD2
size: few

DNA: TGTGCCAGCAGCTTAGACGGTTCCGGCACAGATACGCAGTATTTT
CDR3: CASSLDGSGTDTQYF
V: TRBV7-2
J: TRBJ2-3
D: NA
size: NA

DNA: TGTGCCAGCAGCCCAGTGGGGACTAGCGGCACAGATACGCAGTATTTT
CDR3: CASSPVGTSGTDTQYF
V: TRBV7-2
J: TRBJ2-3
D: TRBD2
size: NA

DNA: TGCAGTGCTCCCTCAGGGTTAGCCTACGAGCAGTACTTC
CDR3: CSAPSGLAYEQYF
V: TRBV20-1
J: TRBJ2-7
D: NA
size: NA

DNA: TGTGCCAGCAGCTTAGATCTTGGTAATACGCAGTATTTT
CDR3: CASSLDLGNTQYF
V: TRBV11-2
J: TRBJ2-3
D: NA
size: NA

DNA: TGTGCCAGCAGCCAAGATAGCCCGGGACAGGGACAAGAGACCCAGTACTTC
CDR3: CASSQDSPGQGQETQYF
V: TRBV14
J: TRBJ2-5
D: TRBD1
size: NA

DNA: TGCGCCAGCCGGACTAGTTTTCGAGAGGCCCAGTACTTC
CDR3: CASRTSFREAQYF
V: TRBV5-1
J: TRBJ2-5
D: TRBD2
size: NA

DNA: TGTGCCAGCAGTTCCCCGGGGACCGAGCAGTACTTC
CDR3: CASSSPGTEQYF
V: TRBV28
J: TRBJ2-7
D: NA
size: few

DNA: TGCGCCAGTAAGTCGGGTGAAAAACTGTTTTTT
CDR3: CASKSGEKLFF
V: TRBV10-2
J: TRBJ1-4
D: NA
size: NA

DNA: TGTGCCAGCAGTCTTCGCTATACCTATGGCTACACCTTC
CDR3: CASSLRYTYGYTF
V: TRBV12-3/TRBV12-4
J: TRBJ1-2
D: NA
size: NA

DNA: TGCAGTGCGGAGGACAGGAGCACCTACGAGCAGTACTTC
CDR3: CSAEDRSTYEQYF
V: TRBV20-1
J: TRBJ2-7
D: TRBD1
size: NA

DNA: TGTGCCAGCAGTTTCTCCAGGCCTAACTATGGCTACACCTTC
CDR3: CASSFSRPNYGYTF
V: TRBV27
J: TRBJ1-2
D: NA
size: NA

DNA: TGCAGTGCGGACAGGTTCTATGGCTACACCTTC
CDR3: CSADRFYGYTF
V: TRBV20-1
J: TRBJ1-2
D: TRBD1
size: few

DNA: TGTGCCAGCAGGGGGGACAGGACGGGACAAAACATTCAGTACTTC
CDR3: CASRGDRTGQNIQYF
V: TRBV12-3/TRBV12-4
J: TRBJ2-4
D: TRBD1
size: few

DNA: TGTGCCAGCAGCTTTGCGGACAGCTACGAGCAGTACTTC
CDR3: CASSFADSYEQYF
V: TRBV7-9
J: TRBJ2-7
D: NA
size: few

DNA: TGTGCCAGCAGCTTGATATTACGGGACAGGGTGAGGAGCAATCAGCCCCAGCATTTT
CDR3: CASSLILRDRVRSNQPQHF
V: TRBV5-6
J: TRBJ1-5
D: TRBD1
size: NA